These 29 T cell receptor beta chains came from one sample sequenced in a study of blood T cell repertoires in COVID-19. Assay used: immunoSEQ multiplex PCR; TCRdb lists only in-frame clones, some missing. This table has 150,000 to 200,000 clones, about 80% appearing once. Input material: peripheral blood. The receptors shown here come from a woman over 75 with acute or convalescent COVID-19.

This clone appeared once. The chain carries TRBV19 and TRBJ2-4; TRBD2 matches 8 bases. V was clipped by 6 bases and J by 0 bases; unmatched bases: 4. The CDR3 runs to 15 residues. Per the germline V gene, CDR1 is LNHDA and CDR2 is SQIVND (reference sequence). CDR3 loop: CASRPAGEAKNIQYF. CDR3 nucleotide sequence: TGTGCCAGTAGACCAGCGGGAGAAGCCAAAAACATTCAGTACTTC.

This chain joins TRBV5-1 and TRBJ2-7; 7 bases map to TRBD1. V shed 5 bases and J 9 bases; nucleotides not matched to a gene: 17. Germline loops: CDR1 SGHRS, CDR2 YFSETQ. This CDR3 region has 15 residues. CDR3 loop: CASSHGVTGTLGQYF. The CDR3 nucleotides are TGCGCCAGCAGTCATGGAGTGACAGGGACCTTGGGGCAGTACTTC.

In this sample, this clone turned up a few times. The chain joins TRBV19 to TRBJ1-2, with D possibly matching TRBD1 (5 bases). Germline assignment: CDR1 LNHDA and CDR2 SQIVND (reference sequence). This CDR3 has 14 amino acids. V was shortened by 5 bases and J by 7 bases, with 17 bases between the two germline ends. The CDR3 DNA reads TGTGCCAGTAGTTCTAGCCGGGGACTGGGTGGCTACACCTTC. It encodes CASSSSRGLGGYTF.

This clone has just a few counts. The rearrangement links TRBV4-1 to TRBJ2-1, with TRBD2 matching over 13 bases. Germline lookup yields CDR1 MGHRA and CDR2 YSYEKL. The CDR3 contains 18 residues. Trimming removed 0 bases from V and 7 bases from J; junction bases left unmatched: 9. Here the CDR3 DNA reads TGCGCCAGCAGCCAAGATAGTCCTGGGACTAGCGGGAAGAATGAGCAGTTCTTC. Translated, it gives CASSQDSPGTSGKNEQFF.

The chain is built from TRBV3-1 (or the pseudogene TRBV3-2) and TRBJ2-1, with D perhaps matching TRBD2 (5 bases). The germline CDR1 and CDR2 sequences are LGHDT and YNNKEL (reference sequence). The CDR3 sequence is 14 residues long. Trimming left V 4 bases short and J 4 bases short, with 11 bases between. The CDR3 region has the DNA TGTGCCAGCAGCCCACTGGAGGTGTACAATGAGCAGTTCTTC. The encoded protein is CASSPLEVYNEQFF.

The chain is built from TRBV5-4 and TRBJ2-1; 12 bases fit TRBD2. The ends lost 0 bases at V and 3 bases at J; junction bases unmatched: 1. CDR1 is SGHNT, CDR2 YYREEE, per germline (reference sequence). This CDR3 has 16 amino acids. For the CDR3, the DNA is TGTGCCAGCAGCTTGGCTAGCGGGAGGGACTACAATGAGCAGTTCTTC. Amino acid sequence: CASSLASGRDYNEQFF.

This chain uses TRBV6-5 with TRBJ1-2; 10 bases map to TRBD1. Germline trimming cut 5 bases from V and 8 bases from J; bases unmatched to any gene: 8. CDR1 is MNHEY, CDR2 SVGAGI, per germline. CDR3 length: 14 amino acids. The CDR3 loop reads CASSRGQGGWGYTF. The CDR3, as DNA: TGTGCCAGCAGTCGAGGACAGGGGGGTTGGGGCTACACCTTC.

The gene calls are TRBV5-4 and TRBJ2-3; 10 nucleotides match TRBD2. The length of the CDR3 is 16 residues. In germline, CDR1 is SGHNT, CDR2 YYREEE (reference sequence). The ends lost 4 bases at V and 12 bases at J; junction bases unmatched: 17. CDR3 in DNA: TGTGCCAGCAGCAGCACTAGCGGGAAAGGAGGTATTATACAGTATTTT. This gives the protein CASSSTSGKGGIIQYF.

The chain uses TRBV27 and TRBJ1-5; the D is unclear. CDR1 is MNHEY and CDR2 is SMNVEV in the germline V gene (reference sequence). V dropped 10 bases and J dropped 0 bases, with 13 bases sitting between them. There are 14 residues in the CDR3. This CDR3 reads CATYDTLSNQPQHF. In DNA form, the CDR3 reads TGTGCCACCTACGACACCCTTAGCAATCAGCCCCAGCATTTT.

The rearrangement links TRBV5-4 to TRBJ2-3, with TRBD1 matching over 9 bases. The length of the CDR3 is 16 residues. With 0 bases clipped from V and 5 bases from J, the junction kept 7 bases outside the gene matches. Looked up from germline, CDR1 is SGHNT and CDR2 is YYREEE (reference sequence). This CDR3 is CASSLGGQGGKDTQYF. CDR3 in DNA: TGTGCCAGCAGCTTGGGGGGACAGGGCGGCAAAGATACGCAGTATTTT. The entire variable domain, with the rest obtained from reference TRBV5-4 and TRBJ2-3, is as follows: ETGVTQSPTHLIKTRGQQVTLRCSSQSGHNTVSWYQQALGQGPQFIFQYYREEENGRGNFPPRFSGLQFPNYSSELNVNALELDDSALYLCASSLGGQGGKDTQYFGPGTRLTVL.

This rearrangement joins TRBV5-6 to TRBJ2-7, with D possibly TRBD2 on 6 matching bases. V was shortened by 2 bases and J by 2 bases, with 8 bases between the two germline ends. CDR1 is SGHDT, CDR2 YYEEEE, per germline. CDR3 length: 13 residues. The CDR3 reads CASSFRETYEQYF. The CDR3 DNA reads TGTGCCAGCAGCTTCCGGGAGACCTACGAGCAGTACTTC.

The rearrangement links TRBV9 to TRBJ2-7; 7 positions agree with TRBD2. V dropped 7 bases and J dropped 9; count of bases not matched to a gene: 19. Germline V gene sequence: CDR1 SGDLS, CDR2 YYNGEE. The CDR3 runs to 15 residues. The CDR3 here is CASAPGIAGRSLQYF. The CDR3 nucleotides read TGTGCCAGCGCCCCCGGGATAGCGGGTCGGTCTTTGCAGTACTTC.

The rearrangement uses TRBV5-6 and TRBJ2-7, with 8 bases matching TRBD2. This CDR3 is built from 16 residues. Losses at the gene ends were 0 bases for V and 2 bases for J; bases not matched to a gene: 7. Per the germline V gene, CDR1 is SGHDT and CDR2 is YYEEEE. Here the CDR3 reads CASSLGGTSATYEQYF. CDR3 bases: TGTGCCAGCAGCTTGGGTGGGACTAGTGCCACCTACGAGCAGTACTTC.

The chain is built from TRBV6-5 and TRBJ1-5, with 7 bases lining up with TRBD1. The J segment lost 3 bases and the V segment lost 6 bases, leaving 5 bases of the junction unmatched. There are 14 residues in the CDR3. CDR1 is MNHEY, CDR2 SVGAGI, per germline. DNA of the CDR3: TGTGCCAGCAGCCCGACAGGGCTCAATCAGCCCCAGCATTTT. It encodes CASSPTGLNQPQHF.

The chain combines TRBV5-5 with TRBJ2-3; TRBD1 might be the D (6 bases). Germline V gene lookup returns CDR1 SGHKS and CDR2 YYEKEE (reference sequence). Deletions cut 0 bases from V and 7 bases from J, with 12 bases between. CDR3 length: 14 residues. The CDR3 DNA is TGTGCCAGCAGCTTGGGGCTAGGGGGAAATACGCAGTATTTT. Its translation is CASSLGLGGNTQYF.

This clone was detected only a few times. This chain uses TRBV7-9 with TRBJ2-6; possible D gene TRBD2, 5 bases. CDR3 size: 19 residues. CDR1 is SEHNR and CDR2 is FQNEAQ in the germline V gene (reference sequence). V was shortened by 0 bases and J by 0 bases, with 15 bases between the two germline ends. DNA of the CDR3: TGTGCCAGCAGCTTAGCCCGGGGTAATAGGTACTCTGGGGCCAACGTCCTGACTTTC. This codes for CASSLARGNRYSGANVLTF. Full variable domain (outside the CDR3, taken from reference TRBV7-9 and TRBJ2-6): DTGVSQNPRHKITKRGQNVTFRCDPISEHNRLYWYRQTLGQGPEFLTYFQNEAQLEKSRLLSDRFSAERPKGSFSTLEIQRTEQGDSAMYLCASSLARGNRYSGANVLTFGAGSRLTVL.

The chain couples TRBV5-6 to TRBJ1-5, with 11 bases aligning to TRBD1. The CDR3 sequence is 17 residues long. Looked up from germline, CDR1 is SGHDT and CDR2 is YYEEEE. V lost 0 bases, J lost 5 bases, and 7 bases stayed unmatched. CDR3 sequence (DNA): TGTGCCAGCAGCTTGGGGACAGGGGGCGCAGGGCATCAGCCCCAGCATTTT. This gives the protein CASSLGTGGAGHQPQHF.

The DNA for the CDR3 is TGTGCCACCAGTGATTCAGGGGGCGGGAGGGCCTACAATGAGCAGTTCTTC. It translates to CATSDSGGGRAYNEQFF. This chain joins TRBV24-1 and TRBJ2-1; tentatively, D is TRBD2 (9 bases). Trimming removed 2 bases from V and 2 bases from J, with 15 bases in between. CDR1 is KGHDR, CDR2 SFDVKD, per germline. The CDR3 spans 17 residues.

The chain joins TRBV5-4 to TRBJ2-3; D not certain. CDR1 SGHNT and CDR2 YYREEE come from the germline V gene (reference sequence). The CDR3 covers 16 residues. V lost 0 bases to trimming and J lost 0 bases, with 11 bases between them. The CDR3 spells CASSLAVDGSTDTQYF. The CDR3 region has the DNA TGTGCCAGCAGCTTGGCCGTCGACGGGAGCACAGATACGCAGTATTTT.

The CDR3 sequence is CASSSRLAGGPSSYEQYF. The DNA for the CDR3 is TGTGCCAGCAGCTCTAGACTAGCGGGAGGCCCAAGCTCCTACGAGCAGTACTTC. The rearrangement joins TRBV7-2 to TRBJ2-7, with 13 bases that match TRBD2. The J segment lost 0 bases and the V segment lost 4 bases, leaving 9 bases of the junction unmatched. Germline CDR1 is SGHTA and CDR2 is FQGNSA. The CDR3 extends over 18 amino acids. The full variable domain, with the rest looked up from reference TRBV7-2 and TRBJ2-7, is GAGVSQSPSNKVTEKGKDVELRCDPISGHTALYWYRQSLGQGLEFLIYFQGNSAPDKSGLPSDRFSAERTGGSVSTLTIQRTQQEDSAVYLCASSSRLAGGPSSYEQYFGPGTRLTVT.

This clone was detected only a few times. The chain combines TRBV25-1 with TRBJ1-2; 9 bases are shared with TRBD1. The CDR3 is 16 amino acids. The germline V gene has CDR1 MGHDK and CDR2 SYGVNS. V dropped 3 bases and J dropped 4; count of bases not matched to a gene: 9. In DNA form, the CDR3 reads TGTGCCAGCAGTGATGTTAGTACAGGGGGCGTCTATGGCTACACCTTC. Translated, it gives CASSDVSTGGVYGYTF.

V gene TRBV30 combines with J gene TRBJ2-5; TRBD1 is a possible D gene (5 bases). Germline V gene lookup returns CDR1 GTSNPN and CDR2 SVGIG (reference sequence). This CDR3 region has 15 residues. V shed 0 bases and J shed 5 bases, with 16 bases lying between them. The CDR3 loop is CAWSVRSGLGETQYF. The CDR3 DNA reads TGTGCCTGGAGTGTACGATCAGGGTTGGGGGAGACCCAGTACTTC.

The chain employs TRBV7-7 and TRBJ2-7; 13 positions agree with TRBD2. V gave up 5 bases and J gave up 2 bases; unmatched junction bases: 3. The CDR3 length is 15 residues. Looked up from germline, CDR1 is SSHAT and CDR2 is FNYEAQ (reference sequence). CDR3 nucleotide sequence: TGTGCCAGCAGCCCTGGACTAGCGGGAGCCTACGAGCAGTACTTC. As protein: CASSPGLAGAYEQYF.

This clone was observed a handful of times. The chain couples TRBV4-2 to TRBJ2-7, with a possible D match to TRBD2 (6 bases). Trimming shortened V by 3 bases and J by 6 bases, and 21 bases separated the two germline ends. The CDR3 totals 16 residues. The germline gives CDR1 LGHNA, CDR2 YNFKEQ. The CDR3 nucleotides read TGTGCCAGCAGCCAGACCCCCGGGAGTGGAGCCTCCGAGCAGTACTTC. Encoded protein: CASSQTPGSGASEQYF.

This clone was seen a handful of times. The chain employs TRBV10-3 and TRBJ2-2, with D uncertain. The CDR3 extends over 14 amino acids. Trimming left V 0 bases short and J 7 bases short, with 9 bases between. Germline CDR1 is ENHRY and CDR2 is SYGVKD. The CDR3 reads CAISESRGSGELFF. DNA of the CDR3: TGTGCCATCAGTGAGTCGAGAGGAAGCGGGGAGCTGTTTTTT.

V is TRBV19 and J is TRBJ2-7, with TRBD2 identical over 7 bases. Losses at the gene ends were 3 bases for V and 6 bases for J; bases not matched to a gene: 8. The CDR3 spans 14 residues. In germline, CDR1 is LNHDA, CDR2 SQIVND (reference sequence). In DNA, the CDR3 is TGTGCCAGTAGTATTGGCGCGGGAGCCGGCGAGCAGTACTTC. Translated, it gives CASSIGAGAGEQYF.

The chain couples TRBV5-1 to TRBJ2-1, with 14 bases lining up with TRBD2. The CDR3 is 15 residues long. The germline V gene encodes CDR1 SGHRS and CDR2 YFSETQ. The ends lost 5 bases at V and 7 bases at J; junction bases unmatched: 5. The CDR3 loop reads CASRPGTSGRNEQFF. CDR3 bases: TGCGCCAGCAGACCCGGGACTAGCGGGAGAAATGAGCAGTTCTTC.

V gene TRBV5-1 combines with J gene TRBJ2-7; 8 bases fit TRBD1. The CDR3 spans 14 residues. Germline V gene sequence: CDR1 SGHRS, CDR2 YFSETQ. V was pared by 0 bases and J by 2 bases, with 1 base of the junction left unmatched. The DNA of the CDR3 is TGCGCCAGCAGCTTGGCGGGACAGGCCTACGAGCAGTACTTC. Protein: CASSLAGQAYEQYF.

The rearrangement joins TRBV4-3 to TRBJ2-7; 7 nucleotides line up with TRBD1. The trim removed 0 bases at V and 5 bases at J, leaving 7 bases unmatched. The CDR3 covers 15 residues. Per the germline V gene, CDR1 is LGHNA and CDR2 is YSLEER. The CDR3 DNA reads TGCGCCAGCAGCCAAGAATTCCAGGGGGTACACGAGCAGTACTTC. It encodes CASSQEFQGVHEQYF.